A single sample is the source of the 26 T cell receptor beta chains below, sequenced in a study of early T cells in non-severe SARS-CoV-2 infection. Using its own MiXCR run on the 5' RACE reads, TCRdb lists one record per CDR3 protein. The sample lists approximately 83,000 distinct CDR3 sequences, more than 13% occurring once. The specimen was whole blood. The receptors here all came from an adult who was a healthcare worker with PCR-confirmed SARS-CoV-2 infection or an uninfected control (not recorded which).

Here the CDR3 reads CASSDGTGAWSEQYF. The CDR3 DNA sequence: TGTGCCAGCAGCGACGGAACCGGGGCGTGGAGCGAGCAGTACTTC. The chain combines TRBV6-5 with TRBJ2-7; either TRBD1 or TRBD2 may fit D (5 bases each). Germline CDR1 MNHEY, CDR2 SVGAGI. V was cut by 6 bases and J by 6 bases, with 21 bases left in between. CDR3 length: 15 amino acids.

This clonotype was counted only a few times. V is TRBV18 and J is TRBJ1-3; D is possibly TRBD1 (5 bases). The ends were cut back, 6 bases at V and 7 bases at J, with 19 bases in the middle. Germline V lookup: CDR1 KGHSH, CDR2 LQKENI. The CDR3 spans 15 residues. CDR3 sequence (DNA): TGTGCCAGCTCCCCGTTGGGGGTCATCGGGAACACCATATATTTT. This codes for CASSPLGVIGNTIYF. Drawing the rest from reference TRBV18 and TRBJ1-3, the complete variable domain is NAGVMQNPRHLVRRRGQEARLRCSPMKGHSHVYWYRQLPEEGLKFMVYLQKENIIDESGMPKERFSAEFPKEGPSILRIQQVVRGDSAAYFCASSPLGVIGNTIYFGEGSWLTVV.

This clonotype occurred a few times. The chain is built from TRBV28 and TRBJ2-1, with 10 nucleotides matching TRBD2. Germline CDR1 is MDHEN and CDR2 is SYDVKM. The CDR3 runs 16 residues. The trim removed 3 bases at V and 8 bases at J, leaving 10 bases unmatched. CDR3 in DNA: TGTGCCAGCAGTTTTCCCCTGAGCGGGGGGGCCGATGAGCAGTTCTTC. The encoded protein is CASSFPLSGGADEQFF.

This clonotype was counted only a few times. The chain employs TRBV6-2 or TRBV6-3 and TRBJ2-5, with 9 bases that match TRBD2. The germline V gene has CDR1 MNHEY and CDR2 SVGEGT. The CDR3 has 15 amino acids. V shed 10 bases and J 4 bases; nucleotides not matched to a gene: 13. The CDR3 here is CAITAGQRGAETQYF. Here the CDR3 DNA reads TGTGCCATCACTGCCGGGCAGCGGGGGGCAGAGACCCAGTACTTC.

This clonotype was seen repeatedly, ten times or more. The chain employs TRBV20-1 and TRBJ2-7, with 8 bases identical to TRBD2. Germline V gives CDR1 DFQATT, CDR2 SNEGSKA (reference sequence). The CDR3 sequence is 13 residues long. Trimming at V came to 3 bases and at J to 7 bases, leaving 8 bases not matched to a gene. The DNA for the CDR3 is TGCAGTGCTAGTCTCGGGAGGGTAAGGGAGCAGTACTTC. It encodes CSASLGRVREQYF.

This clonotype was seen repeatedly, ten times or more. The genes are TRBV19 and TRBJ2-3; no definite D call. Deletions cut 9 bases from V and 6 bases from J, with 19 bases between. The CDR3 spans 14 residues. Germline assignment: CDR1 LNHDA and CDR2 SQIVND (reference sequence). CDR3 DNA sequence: TGTGCCAGCTCCCGACTGGAGATGGTGGATACGCAGTATTTT. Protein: CASSRLEMVDTQYF.

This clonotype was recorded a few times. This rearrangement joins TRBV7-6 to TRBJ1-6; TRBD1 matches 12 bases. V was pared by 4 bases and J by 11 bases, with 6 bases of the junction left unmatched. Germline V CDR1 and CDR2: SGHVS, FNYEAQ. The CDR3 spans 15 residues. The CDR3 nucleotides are TGTGCCAGCAGCTCCGACGGGACAGGGGGCGCACCCCTCCACTTT. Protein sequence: CASSSDGTGGAPLHF.

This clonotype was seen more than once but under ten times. The CDR3 loop is CASSLGQGPYNEQFF. The CDR3 DNA sequence: TGTGCCAGCAGCTTGGGACAGGGACCCTACAATGAGCAGTTCTTC. The V call is TRBV7-6, the J call TRBJ2-1, with 9 bases matching TRBD1. V lost 3 bases and J lost 2; bases outside the gene matches: 2. This CDR3 contains 15 residues. Germline V gene sequence: CDR1 SGHVS, CDR2 FNYEAQ.

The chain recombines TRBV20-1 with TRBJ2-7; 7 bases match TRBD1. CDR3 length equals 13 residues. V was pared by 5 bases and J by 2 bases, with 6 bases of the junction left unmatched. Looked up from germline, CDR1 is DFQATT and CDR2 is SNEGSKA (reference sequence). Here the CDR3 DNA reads TGCAGTGCTTGGGGACAGAGAACCTACGAGCAGTACTTC. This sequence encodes CSAWGQRTYEQYF.

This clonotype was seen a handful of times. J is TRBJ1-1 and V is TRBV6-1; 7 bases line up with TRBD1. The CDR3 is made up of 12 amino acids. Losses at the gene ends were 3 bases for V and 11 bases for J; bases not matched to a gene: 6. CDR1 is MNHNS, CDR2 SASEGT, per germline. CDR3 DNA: TGTGCCAGCAGTGAGAGGGGGCTCGTGGCTTTCTTT. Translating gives CASSERGLVAFF.

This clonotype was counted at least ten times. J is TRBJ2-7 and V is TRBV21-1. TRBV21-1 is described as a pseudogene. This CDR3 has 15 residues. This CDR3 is CASSNALCRKYEQYF. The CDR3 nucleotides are TGTGCCAGCAGCAATGCTCTTTGTCGGAAGTACGAGCAGTACTTC.

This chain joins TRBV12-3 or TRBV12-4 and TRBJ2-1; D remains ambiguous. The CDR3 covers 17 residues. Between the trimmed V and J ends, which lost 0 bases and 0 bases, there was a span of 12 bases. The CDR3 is CASSLAPRAASYNEQFF. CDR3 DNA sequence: TGTGCCAGCAGTTTAGCCCCGCGCGCGGCCTCCTACAATGAGCAGTTCTTC.

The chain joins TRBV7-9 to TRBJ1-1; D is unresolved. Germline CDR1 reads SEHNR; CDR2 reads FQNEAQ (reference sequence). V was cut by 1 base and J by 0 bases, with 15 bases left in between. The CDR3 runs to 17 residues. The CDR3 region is CASSLEVTGPMNTEAFF. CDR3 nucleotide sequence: TGTGCCAGCAGCTTAGAAGTAACGGGCCCCATGAACACTGAAGCTTTCTTT. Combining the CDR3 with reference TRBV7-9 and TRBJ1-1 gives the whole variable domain DTGVSQNPRHKITKRGQNVTFRCDPISEHNRLYWYRQTLGQGPEFLTYFQNEAQLEKSRLLSDRFSAERPKGSFSTLEIQRTEQGDSAMYLCASSLEVTGPMNTEAFFGQGTRLTVV.

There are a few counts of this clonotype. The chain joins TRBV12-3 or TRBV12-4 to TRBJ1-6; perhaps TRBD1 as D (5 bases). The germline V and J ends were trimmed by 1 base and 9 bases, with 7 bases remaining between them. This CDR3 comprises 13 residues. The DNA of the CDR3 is TGTGCCAGCAGTTTAGGTAGGGGTTCACCCCTCCACTTT. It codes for CASSLGRGSPLHF.

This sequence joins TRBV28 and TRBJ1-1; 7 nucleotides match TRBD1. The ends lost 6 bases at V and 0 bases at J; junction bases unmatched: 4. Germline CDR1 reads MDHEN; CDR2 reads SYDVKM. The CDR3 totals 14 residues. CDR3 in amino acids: CASSQTGLNTEAFF. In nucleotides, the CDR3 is TGTGCCAGCAGCCAGACAGGGTTGAACACTGAAGCTTTCTTT.

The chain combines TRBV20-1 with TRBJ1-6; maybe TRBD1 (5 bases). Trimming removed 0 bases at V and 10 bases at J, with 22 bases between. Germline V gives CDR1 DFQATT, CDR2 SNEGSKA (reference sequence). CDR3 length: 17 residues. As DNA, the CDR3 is TGCAGTGCTAGAGAAATTGGTTCGGGCAGGGTACTATCACCCCTCCACTTT. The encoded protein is CSAREIGSGRVLSPLHF.

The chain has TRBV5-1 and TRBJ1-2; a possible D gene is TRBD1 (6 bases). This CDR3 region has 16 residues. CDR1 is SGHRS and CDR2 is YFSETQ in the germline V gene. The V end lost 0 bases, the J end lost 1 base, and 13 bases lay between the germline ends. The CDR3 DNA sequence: TGCGCCAGCAGCTTGGGGCCTCTCAGGGGTAACTATGGCTACACCTTC. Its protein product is CASSLGPLRGNYGYTF.

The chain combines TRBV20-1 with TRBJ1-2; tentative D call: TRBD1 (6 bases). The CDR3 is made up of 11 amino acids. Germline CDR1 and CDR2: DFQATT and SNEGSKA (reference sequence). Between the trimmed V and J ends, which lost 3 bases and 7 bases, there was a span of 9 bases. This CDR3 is CSARGGSGYTF. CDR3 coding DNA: TGCAGTGCTAGGGGGGGCTCTGGCTACACCTTC.

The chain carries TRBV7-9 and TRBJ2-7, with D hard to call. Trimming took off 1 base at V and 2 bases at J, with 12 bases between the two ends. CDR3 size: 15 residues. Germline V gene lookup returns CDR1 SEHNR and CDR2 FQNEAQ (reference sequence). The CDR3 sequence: CASSLEGTLTYEQYF. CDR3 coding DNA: TGTGCCAGCAGCTTAGAGGGCACATTAACCTACGAGCAGTACTTC.

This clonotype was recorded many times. The CDR3 bases are TGTGCCAGCAGCTTTGACAGGGTGGAGACCCAGTACTTC. This codes for CASSFDRVETQYF. The rearrangement joins TRBV7-9 to TRBJ2-5; 7 bases agree with TRBD1. Trimming removed 3 bases from V and 5 bases from J; junction bases left unmatched: 3. The CDR3 totals 13 residues. From germline, CDR1 is SEHNR and CDR2 FQNEAQ (reference sequence).

This chain's CDR3 is CASSLGSGTEAFF. In DNA, the CDR3 is TGTGCCAGCAGCTTAGGTTCAGGCACTGAAGCTTTCTTT. This rearrangement joins TRBV7-3 to TRBJ1-1; D gene uncertain. Trimming took off 2 bases at V and 4 bases at J, with 8 bases between the two ends. Germline loops: CDR1 SGHTA, CDR2 FQGTGA. The CDR3 is 13 amino acids. Drawing the rest from reference TRBV7-3 and TRBJ1-1, the complete variable domain is GAGVSQTPSNKVTEKGKYVELRCDPISGHTALYWYRQSLGQGPEFLIYFQGTGAADDSGLPNDRFFAVRPEGSVSTLKIQRTERGDSAVYLCASSLGSGTEAFFGQGTRLTVV.

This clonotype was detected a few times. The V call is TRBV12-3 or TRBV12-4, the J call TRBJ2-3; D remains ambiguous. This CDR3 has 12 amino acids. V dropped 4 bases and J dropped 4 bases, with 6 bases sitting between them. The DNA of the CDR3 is TGTGCCAGCAGTTACGCCCCAGATACGCAGTATTTT. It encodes CASSYAPDTQYF.

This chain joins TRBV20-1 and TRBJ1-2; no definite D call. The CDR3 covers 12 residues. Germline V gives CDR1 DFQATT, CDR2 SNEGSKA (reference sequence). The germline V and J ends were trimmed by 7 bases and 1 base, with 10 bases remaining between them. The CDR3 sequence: CSVPGINYGYTF. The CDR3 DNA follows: TGCAGTGTACCAGGAATTAACTATGGCTACACCTTC.

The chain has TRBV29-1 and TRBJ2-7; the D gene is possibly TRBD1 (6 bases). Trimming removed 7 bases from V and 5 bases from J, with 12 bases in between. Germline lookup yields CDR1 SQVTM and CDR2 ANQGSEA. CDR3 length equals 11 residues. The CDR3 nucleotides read TGCAGCGGTCGCAGGGGTGACGAGCAGTACTTC. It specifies CSGRRGDEQYF.

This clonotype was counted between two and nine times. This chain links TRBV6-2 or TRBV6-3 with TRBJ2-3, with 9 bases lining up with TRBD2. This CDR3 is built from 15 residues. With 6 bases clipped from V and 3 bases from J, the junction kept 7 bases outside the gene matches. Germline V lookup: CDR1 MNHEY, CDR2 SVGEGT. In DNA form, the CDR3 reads TGTGCCAGCAGGGAAATAGCGGGAGCTACAGATACGCAGTATTTT. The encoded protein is CASREIAGATDTQYF.

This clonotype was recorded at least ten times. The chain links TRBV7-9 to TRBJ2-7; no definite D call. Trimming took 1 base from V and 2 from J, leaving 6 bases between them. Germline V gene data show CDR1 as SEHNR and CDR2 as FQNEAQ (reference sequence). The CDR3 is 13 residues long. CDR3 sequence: CASSLGIAYEQYF. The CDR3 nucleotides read TGTGCCAGCAGCTTAGGTATAGCCTACGAGCAGTACTTC.